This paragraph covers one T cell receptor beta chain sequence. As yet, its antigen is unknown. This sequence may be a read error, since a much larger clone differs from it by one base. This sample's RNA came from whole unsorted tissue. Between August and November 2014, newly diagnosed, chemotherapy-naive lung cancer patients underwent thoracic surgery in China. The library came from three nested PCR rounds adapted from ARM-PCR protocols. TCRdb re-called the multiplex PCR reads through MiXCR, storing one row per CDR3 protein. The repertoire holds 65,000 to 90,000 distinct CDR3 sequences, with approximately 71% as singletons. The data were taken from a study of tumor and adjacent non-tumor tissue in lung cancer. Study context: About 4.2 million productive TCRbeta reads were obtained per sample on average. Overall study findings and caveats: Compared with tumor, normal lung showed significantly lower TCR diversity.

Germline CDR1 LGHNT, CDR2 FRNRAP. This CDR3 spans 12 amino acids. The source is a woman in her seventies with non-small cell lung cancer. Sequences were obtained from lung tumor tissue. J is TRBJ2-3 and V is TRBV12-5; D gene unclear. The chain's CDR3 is CASCLVQGTQYF. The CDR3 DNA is TGTGCTAGTTGTTTGGTACAAGGGACGCAGTATTTT. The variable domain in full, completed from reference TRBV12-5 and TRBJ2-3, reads DARVTQTPRHKVTEMGQEVTMRCQPILGHNTVFWYRQTMMQGLELLAYFRNRAPLDDSGMPKDRFSAEMPDATLATLKIQPSEPRDSAVYFCASCLVQGTQYFGPGTRLTVL.